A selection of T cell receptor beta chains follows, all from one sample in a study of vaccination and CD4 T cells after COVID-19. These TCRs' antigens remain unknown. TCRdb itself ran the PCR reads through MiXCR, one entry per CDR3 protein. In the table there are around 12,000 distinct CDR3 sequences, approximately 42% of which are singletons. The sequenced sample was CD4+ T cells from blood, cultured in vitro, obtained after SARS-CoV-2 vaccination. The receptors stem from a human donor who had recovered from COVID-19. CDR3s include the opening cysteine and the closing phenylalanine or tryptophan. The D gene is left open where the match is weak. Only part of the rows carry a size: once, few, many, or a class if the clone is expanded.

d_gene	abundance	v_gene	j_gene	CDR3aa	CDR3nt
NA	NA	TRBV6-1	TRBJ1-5	CASRGAGDSNQPQHF	TGTGCCAGCAGGGGAGCAGGGGATAGCAATCAGCCCCAGCATTTT
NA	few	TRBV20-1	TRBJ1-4	CSARGVGNEKLFF	TGCAGTGCTAGAGGGGTCGGTAATGAAAAACTGTTTTTT
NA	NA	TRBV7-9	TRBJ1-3	CASSLIGPQGENTIYF	TGTGCCAGCAGCCTAATCGGCCCCCAGGGCGAAAACACCATATATTTT
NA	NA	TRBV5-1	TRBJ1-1	CASSYMTGNTEAFF	TGCGCCAGCAGCTATATGACCGGGAACACTGAAGCTTTCTTT
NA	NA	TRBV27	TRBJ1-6	CASSLSFVRENSPLHF	TGTGCCAGCAGTTTAAGTTTTGTGCGGGAGAATTCACCCCTCCACTTT
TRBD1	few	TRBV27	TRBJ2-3	CASSLSFWPGTASTDTQYF	TGTGCCAGCAGTTTATCCTTTTGGCCGGGGACAGCTAGCACAGATACGCAGTATTTT
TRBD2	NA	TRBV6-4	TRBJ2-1	CASSETSGPKQFF	TGTGCCAGCAGTGAGACTAGCGGGCCAAAGCAGTTCTTC
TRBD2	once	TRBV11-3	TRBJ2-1	CASSLDLTSGTSYNEQFF	TGTGCCAGCAGCTTAGATCTTACTAGCGGGACCTCCTACAATGAGCAGTTCTTC
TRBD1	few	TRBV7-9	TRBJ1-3	CASSQGVSGNTIYF	TGTGCCAGCAGCCAGGGGGTCTCTGGAAACACCATATATTTT
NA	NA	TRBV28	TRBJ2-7	CASTTNGYEQYF	TGTGCCAGCACAACAAACGGGTACGAGCAGTACTTC
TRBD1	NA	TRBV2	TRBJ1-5	CASRTGAPQPQHF	TGTGCCAGCAGAACAGGGGCTCCTCAGCCCCAGCATTTT
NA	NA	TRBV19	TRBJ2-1	CASSMVHLNYNEQFF	TGTGCCAGTAGTATGGTCCACCTTAACTACAATGAGCAGTTCTTC
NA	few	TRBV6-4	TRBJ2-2	CASSSEGNTGELFF	TGTGCCAGCAGTAGTGAGGGAAACACCGGGGAGCTGTTTTTT
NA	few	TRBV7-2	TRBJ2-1	CASSLPSAHNEQFF	TGTGCCAGCAGCTTACCTAGCGCCCACAATGAGCAGTTCTTC
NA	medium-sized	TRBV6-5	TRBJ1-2	CASSYRGAGYTF	TGTGCCAGCAGTTACCGGGGGGCCGGCTACACCTTC
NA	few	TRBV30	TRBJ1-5	CAWSVQGNQPQHF	TGTGCCTGGAGTGTACAGGGCAATCAGCCCCAGCATTTT
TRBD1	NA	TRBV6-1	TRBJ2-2	CASRGQGETGELFF	TGTGCCAGCAGGGGACAGGGTGAGACCGGGGAGCTGTTTTTT
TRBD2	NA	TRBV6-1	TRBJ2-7	CASSARDYPKDEQYF	TGTGCCAGCAGTGCCCGGGACTACCCTAAGGACGAGCAGTACTTC
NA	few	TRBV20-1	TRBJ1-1	CSPQTRGVNTEAFF	TGCAGTCCTCAGACCCGGGGGGTGAACACTGAAGCTTTCTTT
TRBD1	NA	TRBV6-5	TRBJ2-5	CASSYAGGLETQYF	TGTGCCAGCAGTTACGCAGGGGGCTTGGAGACCCAGTACTTC
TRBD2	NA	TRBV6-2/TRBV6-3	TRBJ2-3	CASSLRTSGSTDTQYF	TGTGCCAGCAGTCTTCGGACTAGCGGCTCCACAGATACGCAGTATTTT
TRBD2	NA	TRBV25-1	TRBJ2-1	CASSRAGVAYNEQFF	TGTGCCAGCAGTCGAGCGGGAGTAGCCTACAATGAGCAGTTCTTC
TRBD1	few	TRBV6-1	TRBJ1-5	CASRPYGGTGVNQPQHF	TGTGCCAGCAGGCCATACGGGGGGACAGGGGTCAATCAGCCCCAGCATTTT
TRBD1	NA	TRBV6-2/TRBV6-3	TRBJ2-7	CASRGAGTGGHEQYF	TGTGCCAGCAGGGGAGCCGGGACAGGGGGCCACGAGCAGTACTTC
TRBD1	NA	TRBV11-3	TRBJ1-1	CASTLDRHNTEAFF	TGTGCCAGCACACTGGACAGGCATAACACTGAAGCTTTCTTT
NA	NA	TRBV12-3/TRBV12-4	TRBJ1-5	CASSLGWGEPQHF	TGTGCCAGCAGTTTAGGGTGGGGCGAGCCCCAGCATTTT
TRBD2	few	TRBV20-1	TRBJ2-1	CSARDQSSGSNYNEQFF	TGCAGTGCTAGAGATCAGTCTAGCGGGAGTAACTACAATGAGCAGTTCTTC
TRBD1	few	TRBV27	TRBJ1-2	CASSPASDRAPGYTF	TGTGCCAGCAGTCCCGCCTCCGACAGGGCTCCCGGCTACACCTTC
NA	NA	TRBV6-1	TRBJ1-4	CASRGREGEKLFF	TGTGCCAGCAGAGGGAGGGAGGGTGAAAAACTGTTTTTT
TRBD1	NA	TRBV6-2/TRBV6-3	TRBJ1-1	CAAKGYNRGAGEAFF	TGTGCCGCAAAGGGGTATAACAGGGGGGCCGGTGAAGCTTTCTTT
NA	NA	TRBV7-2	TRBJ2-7	CASSRWRDSPYEQYF	TGTGCCAGCAGCCGGTGGCGGGACAGTCCCTACGAGCAGTACTTC
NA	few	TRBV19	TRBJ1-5	CASGTLAPQHF	TGTGCCAGTGGGACCTTGGCGCCCCAGCATTTT
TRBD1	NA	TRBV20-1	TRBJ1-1	CSATESGGSDTEAFF	TGCAGTGCTACCGAATCAGGGGGCTCCGACACTGAAGCTTTCTTT
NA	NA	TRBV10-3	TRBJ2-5	CAISDWGGLTQYF	TGTGCCATCAGTGATTGGGGGGGGCTTACCCAGTACTTC
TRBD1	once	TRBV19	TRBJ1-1	CASSLQGLNTEAFF	TGTGCCAGTAGTTTACAGGGGTTAAACACTGAAGCTTTCTTT
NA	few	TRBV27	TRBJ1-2	CASSPGSYGYTF	TGTGCCAGCAGTCCTGGCTCATATGGCTACACCTTC
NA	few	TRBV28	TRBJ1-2	CASSLMGGSYGYTF	TGTGCCAGCAGTTTAATGGGTGGGAGCTATGGCTACACCTTC
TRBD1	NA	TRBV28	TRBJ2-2	CASSRGQANTGELFF	TGTGCCAGCAGCCGCGGACAGGCGAACACCGGGGAGCTGTTTTTT
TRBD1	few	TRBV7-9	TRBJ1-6	CASSLDRTGFSPLHF	TGTGCCAGCAGCTTAGATCGGACAGGTTTTTCACCCCTCCACTTT
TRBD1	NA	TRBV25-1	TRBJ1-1	CASSNRGGHTEAFF	TGTGCCAGCAGTAACAGGGGTGGGCACACTGAAGCTTTCTTT
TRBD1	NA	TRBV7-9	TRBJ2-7	CASSLVQGADEQYF	TGTGCCAGCAGCTTAGTGCAGGGGGCTGACGAGCAGTACTTC
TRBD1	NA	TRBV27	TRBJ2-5	CASSSPGTGTETQYF	TGTGCCAGCAGTTCTCCCGGGACAGGGACCGAGACCCAGTACTTC
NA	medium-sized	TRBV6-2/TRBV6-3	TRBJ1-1	CASSPYRASTEAFF	TGTGCCAGCAGCCCGTACAGGGCGAGCACTGAAGCTTTCTTT
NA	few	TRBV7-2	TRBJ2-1	CASSLGGGEQFF	TGTGCCAGCAGCTTAGGGGGAGGTGAGCAGTTCTTC
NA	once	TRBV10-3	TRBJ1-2	CAISEKSQRGYGYTF	TGTGCCATCAGTGAGAAGTCACAAAGAGGCTATGGCTACACCTTC
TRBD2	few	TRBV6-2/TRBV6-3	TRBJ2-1	CASRPASGGPYNEQFF	TGTGCCAGCAGACCAGCTAGCGGGGGGCCTTACAATGAGCAGTTCTTC
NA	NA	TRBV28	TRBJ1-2	CASSQGFNYGYTF	TGTGCCAGCAGTCAGGGGTTCAACTATGGCTACACCTTC
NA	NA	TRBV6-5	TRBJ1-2	CASSYYVGRGGGYTF	TGTGCCAGCAGTTACTATGTCGGCCGGGGAGGGGGCTACACCTTC
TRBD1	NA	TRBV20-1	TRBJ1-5	CSASGTGGGWDQPQHF	TGCAGTGCTAGCGGGACAGGGGGCGGCTGGGATCAGCCCCAGCATTTT
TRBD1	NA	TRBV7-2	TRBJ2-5	CASSLRVQGYTQETQYF	TGTGCCAGCAGCTTACGGGTACAGGGGTATACGCAAGAGACCCAGTACTTC
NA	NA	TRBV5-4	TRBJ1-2	CASSSYDDRTNYGYTF	TGTGCCAGCAGCTCATACGATGACAGAACTAACTATGGCTACACCTTC
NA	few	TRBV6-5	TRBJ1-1	CASSSLIYTEAFF	TGTGCCAGCAGTTCGCTGATATACACTGAAGCTTTCTTT
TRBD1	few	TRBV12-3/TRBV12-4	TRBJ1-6	CASSLGWGQGESPLHF	TGTGCCAGCAGTTTAGGGTGGGGACAGGGCGAGTCACCCCTCCACTTT
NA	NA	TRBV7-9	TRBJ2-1	CASSPGPLGSYNEQFF	TGTGCCAGCAGTCCCGGGCCTCTAGGGTCCTACAATGAGCAGTTCTTC
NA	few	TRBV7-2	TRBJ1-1	CASSGGGMNTEAFF	TGTGCCAGCAGCGGGGGGGGAATGAACACTGAAGCTTTCTTT